Presented here are 17 T cell receptor beta chains from one specimen sequenced in a study of Graves' ophthalmopathy and Graves' hyperthyroidism. Amplification from RNA transcripts yielded the TCR beta CDR3 regions. Second-round multiplex PCR followed a first-round RT-PCR using HTBI primers. TCRdb redid the calling of the multiplex PCR reads with MiXCR, one entry per CDR3 protein. The sample has about 640,000 distinct CDR3 sequences, just over 40% seen once. The specimen was peripheral blood. The receptors come from an adult man with Graves' ophthalmopathy.

This clonotype was seen at least ten times. The rearrangement uses TRBV11-2 and TRBJ1-5; 8 bases are shared with TRBD1. The CDR3 spans 14 residues. J lost 5 bases, V lost 0 bases, and 0 bases had no gene match. Germline values: CDR1 SGHAT, CDR2 FQNNGV. CDR3 nucleotide sequence: TGTGCCAGCAGCTTAGACAGGGGGCATCAGCCCCAGCATTTT. Translation: CASSLDRGHQPQHF.

This clonotype was found many times. The chain combines TRBV7-9 with TRBJ2-5; D is undetermined. The CDR3 has 13 residues. Germline values: CDR1 SEHNR, CDR2 FQNEAQ (reference sequence). Trimming left V 2 bases short and J 4 bases short, with 8 bases between. The CDR3 loop is CASSLKGLETQYF. Written as DNA, the CDR3 is TGTGCCAGCAGCTTAAAGGGATTAGAGACCCAGTACTTC. The full variable domain, its missing parts supplied by reference TRBV7-9 and TRBJ2-5, is DTGVSQNPRHKITKRGQNVTFRCDPISEHNRLYWYRQTLGQGPEFLTYFQNEAQLEKSRLLSDRFSAERPKGSFSTLEIQRTEQGDSAMYLCASSLKGLETQYFGPGTRLLVL.

This clonotype was recorded at least ten times. V and J are TRBV6-1 and TRBJ1-5, with D unresolved. The germline gives CDR1 MNHNS, CDR2 SASEGT. This CDR3 is built from 14 residues. V lost 2 bases, J lost 3 bases, and 8 bases lay in between. In DNA, the CDR3 is TGTGCCAGCAGTGAACTGTGGGACAATCAGCCCCAGCATTTT. Amino acid sequence: CASSELWDNQPQHF.

With respect to this clonotype: Mismatch with germline at one junction end may stem from a read error. The genes are TRBV5-1 and TRBJ2-7; TRBD1 aligns across 9 bases. Germline V gene data show CDR1 as SGHRS and CDR2 as YFSETQ. CDR3 length equals 14 residues. The CDR3 is CASSFGQGRDGQYF. CDR3 DNA sequence: TGTGCCAGCAGCTTTGGACAGGGGAGAGACGGGCAGTACTTC.

This clonotype was detected only a few times. The V and J genes are TRBV12-3 or TRBV12-4 and TRBJ2-7; TRBD2 might be the D (5 bases). The CDR3 covers 14 residues. Trimming removed 6 bases from V and 2 bases from J, with 14 bases in between. The CDR3 region is CASSPPTNTYEQYF. DNA for the CDR3: TGTGCCAGCAGCCCTCCGACTAATACCTACGAGCAGTACTTC.

The genes are TRBV7-2 and TRBJ1-4; D remains unclear. CDR3 length: 14 amino acids. Trimming left V 5 bases short and J 6 bases short, with 13 bases between. Germline CDR1 SGHTA, CDR2 FQGNSA. CDR3 DNA sequence: TGTGCCAGCAGCATCCTCGGGGTGGATGAAAAACTGTTTTTT. It yields the protein CASSILGVDEKLFF.

In its sample, this clonotype was seen a few times. The chain has TRBV14 and TRBJ2-7; 8 bases align to TRBD1. CDR1 and CDR2 (germline): SGHDN, FVKESK. V was pared by 4 bases and J by 2 bases, with 16 bases of the junction left unmatched. The CDR3 totals 18 residues. CDR3 DNA: TGTGCCAGCAGCCGGACCTCTCCGACAGGGGACATGGCCTACGAGCAGTACTTC. Translation gives CASSRTSPTGDMAYEQYF.

In this sample, this clonotype turned up many times. V and J are TRBV7-9 and TRBJ1-2; D gene uncertain. The CDR3 is 13 amino acids. V was trimmed by 0 bases and J by 6 bases, leaving 8 bases between them. Germline CDR1 is SEHNR and CDR2 is FQNEAQ (reference sequence). For the CDR3, the DNA is TGTGCCAGCAGCTTAGCGCCTTCGGATGGCTACACCTTC. It encodes CASSLAPSDGYTF. Filled out from reference TRBV7-9 and TRBJ1-2, the complete variable domain reads DTGVSQNPRHKITKRGQNVTFRCDPISEHNRLYWYRQTLGQGPEFLTYFQNEAQLEKSRLLSDRFSAERPKGSFSTLEIQRTEQGDSAMYLCASSLAPSDGYTFGSGTRLTVV.

This clonotype has a handful of counts. The chain is built from TRBV20-1 and TRBJ2-5; 7 bases align to TRBD2. V dropped 4 bases and J dropped 3; count of bases not matched to a gene: 11. In germline, CDR1 is DFQATT, CDR2 SNEGSKA (reference sequence). This CDR3 contains 15 residues. The DNA of the CDR3 is TGCAGTGCTACCCCAAGCGGGGTGACGAAAGAGACCCAGTACTTC. This translates into CSATPSGVTKETQYF.

The V and J genes are TRBV11-1 and TRBJ2-5; 10 bases align to TRBD2. V was clipped by 1 base and J by 1 base; unmatched bases: 3. The CDR3 length is 16 residues. Germline V CDR1 and CDR2: SGHAT, FQDESV (reference sequence). This CDR3 reads CASSLGWTSGQETQYF. CDR3 DNA: TGTGCCAGCAGCTTAGGATGGACTAGCGGCCAAGAGACCCAGTACTTC.

The count of this clonotype is one. V gene TRBV15 combines with J gene TRBJ1-5; D remains unclear. Germline CDR1 reads LNHNV; CDR2 reads YYDKDF (reference sequence). V was pared by 3 bases and J by 12 bases, with 15 bases between. The CDR3 is made up of 13 amino acids. CDR3 region: CATSSLSGRNQHF. The CDR3 coding sequence is TGTGCCACCAGCAGCCTTAGCGGGAGGAACCAGCATTTT.

The CDR3 DNA sequence: TGTGCCATCAGTGCCGGGAAGGCTAGCGGGAGGTCCAATGAGCATTTT. This translates into CAISAGKASGRSNEHF. J is TRBJ1-5 and V is TRBV10-3; D is uncertain. Germline CDR1 is ENHRY and CDR2 is SYGVKD. CDR3 length: 16 amino acids. V was pared by 4 bases and J by 14 bases, with 27 bases between.

This clonotype was seen a few times. This chain uses TRBV6-4 with TRBJ2-7; tentative D call: TRBD2 (6 bases). CDR1 and CDR2 (germline): MRHNA, SNTAGT. The ends were cut back, 6 bases at V and 5 bases at J, with 14 bases in the middle. CDR3 length: 13 residues. In DNA form, the CDR3 reads TGTGCCAGCAGCGGCCTAGCGCCCCACGAGCAGTACTTC. It encodes CASSGLAPHEQYF.

This rearrangement joins TRBV7-9 to TRBJ1-2; 7 bases line up with TRBD1. This CDR3 has 14 residues. The junction had 7 bases not matched to a gene; V was cut back by 1 base and J by 8 bases. Germline loops: CDR1 SEHNR, CDR2 FQNEAQ (reference sequence). The CDR3 here is CASSLGMTGHGYTF. Here the CDR3 DNA reads TGTGCCAGCAGCTTAGGAATGACAGGGCACGGCTACACCTTC.

This clonotype was observed many times. V and J are TRBV19 and TRBJ1-6, with D possibly matching TRBD1 (5 bases). V lost 3 bases, J lost 9 bases, and 12 bases lay in between. CDR1 LNHDA and CDR2 SQIVND come from the germline V gene (reference sequence). The CDR3 runs 14 residues. The CDR3 DNA is TGTGCCAGTAGTATTTGGGGGTCCGGTTCACCCCTCCACTTT. Its translation: CASSIWGSGSPLHF. Looking up the rest from reference TRBV19 and TRBJ1-6 gives the full variable domain: DGGITQSPKYLFRKEGQNVTLSCEQNLNHDAMYWYRQDPGQGLRLIYYSQIVNDFQKGDIAEGYSVSREKKESFPLTVTSAQKNPTAFYLCASSIWGSGSPLHFGNGTRLTVT.

The chain employs TRBV5-1 and TRBJ1-4; weak D call: TRBD1 (5 bases). This CDR3 comprises 15 residues. Germline V gives CDR1 SGHRS, CDR2 YFSETQ. The V end was cut by 0 bases, the J end by 8 bases, with 14 bases between. The CDR3 sequence: CASSLVQGREEKLFF. Here the CDR3 DNA reads TGCGCCAGCAGCTTGGTTCAGGGCAGGGAGGAAAAACTGTTTTTT.

This clonotype was recorded a few times. This chain joins TRBV7-8 and TRBJ1-1; D unclear. V was shortened by 6 bases and J by 6 bases, with 11 bases between the two germline ends. The CDR3 extends over 12 amino acids. The germline V gene has CDR1 SGHVS and CDR2 FQNEAQ. Written as DNA, the CDR3 is TGTGCCAGCAGTTTCCGCCCGGCTGAAGCTTTCTTT. Translated, it gives CASSFRPAEAFF.